This entry lists 13 T cell receptor beta chains sequenced from one sample in a study of shared T cell receptors in the human thymus. TCRdb's copy holds only in-frame clones and misses some; the assay was immunoSEQ multiplex PCR. The sample includes 540,000 or so clones, approximately 80% seen only once; the top ten take around 0.013%. The same specimen was also included in a second study, on human thymus T cells.

The sequenced sample was thymocytes. The origin of the receptors is a boy under three years old with a congenital heart defect.

A few counts support this clone. This chain connects TRBV5-1 to TRBJ2-5; 7 bases align to TRBD2. CDR1 is SGHRS and CDR2 is YFSETQ in the germline V gene. The length of the CDR3 is 16 residues. V was pared by 4 bases and J by 1 base, with 10 bases of the junction left unmatched. CDR3 region: CASSPRGGPSQETQYF. CDR3 nucleotides: TGCGCCAGCAGCCCCCGGGGAGGGCCCTCCCAAGAGACCCAGTACTTC. The full variable domain, with the rest looked up from reference TRBV5-1 and TRBJ2-5, is KAGVTQTPRYLIKTRGQQVTLSCSPISGHRSVSWYQQTPGQGLQFLFEYFSETQRNKGNFPGRFSGRQFSNSRSEMNVSTLELGDSALYLCASSPRGGPSQETQYFGPGTRLLVL.

The sample holds a few counts of this clone. The rearrangement uses TRBV5-6 and TRBJ2-7; D call uncertain. The CDR3 length is 16 residues. CDR1 and CDR2 (germline): SGHDT, YYEEEE. V was clipped by 1 base and J by 4 bases, with 18 bases between them. The CDR3 region has the DNA TGTGCCAGCAGCTTGTGGCTGGAGCAGTGGTTATACGAGCAGTACTTC. As protein: CASSLWLEQWLYEQYF.

The chain uses TRBV2 and TRBJ2-3; 12 bases agree with TRBD2. CDR1 is SNHLY, CDR2 FYNNEI, per germline. This CDR3 has 17 amino acids. Losses at the gene ends were 6 bases for V and 4 bases for J; bases not matched to a gene: 11. CDR3 sequence reads: CASSAPRTSGMADTQYF. In DNA, the CDR3 is TGTGCCAGCAGCGCCCCCCGGACTAGCGGGATGGCAGATACGCAGTATTTT.

This clone was recorded once. The chain recombines TRBV4-2 with TRBJ2-3, with 10 bases matching TRBD2. CDR1 and CDR2 (germline): LGHNA, YNFKEQ. With V trimmed by 1 base and J by 1 base, 8 bases remained unmatched. CDR3 length: 18 residues. The CDR3 DNA is TGTGCCAGCAGCCAAGTCCCAGCGGGAGGGCCTCGCACAGATACGCAGTATTTT. Encoded protein: CASSQVPAGGPRTDTQYF.

The chain is built from TRBV11-3 and TRBJ1-2; unclear D gene. CDR3 length: 14 residues. Germline V gene lookup returns CDR1 SGHNT and CDR2 YENEEA. Trimming took off 1 base at V and 4 bases at J, with 10 bases between the two ends. In nucleotides, the CDR3 is TGTGCCAGCAGCTTAGGGCATACCCCCTATGGCTACACCTTC. Its translation is CASSLGHTPYGYTF.

This chain joins TRBV4-2 and TRBJ2-2; weak D call: TRBD1 (6 bases). CDR3 size: 19 residues. V lost 1 base and J 1 base, leaving 19 bases between the germline ends. CDR1 is LGHNA and CDR2 is YNFKEQ in the germline V gene. CDR3 coding DNA: TGTGCCAGCAGCCAAGGCTCAGGGGCCCTAAGGATGAACACCGGGGAGCTGTTTTTT. This sequence encodes CASSQGSGALRMNTGELFF.

V usage is TRBV2 and J usage is TRBJ2-1; 9 bases map to TRBD2. CDR3 size: 15 residues. V lost 3 bases to trimming and J lost 4 bases; unmatched junction nucleotides: 4. Germline CDR1 is SNHLY and CDR2 is FYNNEI. CDR3 nucleotides: TGTGCCAGCAGTGAGGAACTAGCGGGTTACAATGAGCAGTTCTTC. Translating gives CASSEELAGYNEQFF.

The genes are TRBV7-6 and TRBJ2-7, with 8 bases lining up with TRBD2. The CDR3 runs 13 residues. Germline CDR1 SGHVS, CDR2 FNYEAQ. V dropped 2 bases and J dropped 3; count of bases not matched to a gene: 0. DNA of the CDR3: TGTGCCAGCAGCTTAACTAGCGGCTACGAGCAGTACTTC. It codes for CASSLTSGYEQYF.

The CDR3 is CASSLSGTIRAPYNEQFF. The CDR3 coding sequence is TGTGCCAGCAGTTTATCCGGGACTATTCGTGCCCCCTACAATGAGCAGTTCTTC. The chain combines TRBV27 with TRBJ2-1; TRBD2 matches at 7 bases. The length of the CDR3 is 18 residues. Per germline, CDR1 MNHEY and CDR2 SMNVEV (reference sequence). Trimming removed 0 bases from V and 2 bases from J; junction bases left unmatched: 10.

The genes are TRBV19 and TRBJ1-1; possible D gene TRBD1, 5 bases. Per the germline V gene, CDR1 is LNHDA and CDR2 is SQIVND (reference sequence). With 8 bases removed from V and 0 bases from J, the gap between germline ends came to 16 bases. The CDR3 length is 15 residues. The DNA for the CDR3 is TGTGCCAGTTGTGGGGATAGGGGCATGAACACTGAAGCTTTCTTT. Its translation is CASCGDRGMNTEAFF.

V is TRBV28 and J is TRBJ1-4, with 10 bases that match TRBD1. The CDR3 spans 15 residues. Trimming cost V 6 bases and J 7 bases; bases outside gene matches: 8. CDR1 is MDHEN, CDR2 SYDVKM, per germline. CDR3 amino acids: CASSRRTGGCEKLFF. CDR3 nucleotide sequence: TGTGCCAGCAGCCGTAGGACAGGGGGTTGTGAAAAACTGTTTTTT.

The chain combines TRBV5-1 with TRBJ2-5; perhaps TRBD2 as D (6 bases). There are 14 residues in the CDR3. Between the trimmed V and J ends, which lost 3 bases and 5 bases, there was a span of 14 bases. Germline loops: CDR1 SGHRS, CDR2 YFSETQ. Written as DNA, the CDR3 is TGCGCCAGCAGCTCCCTTGGGGACTTGGAGACCCAGTACTTC. Translating gives CASSSLGDLETQYF.

V gene TRBV28 combines with J gene TRBJ2-1; no clear D gene. This CDR3 region has 13 residues. Per the germline V gene, CDR1 is MDHEN and CDR2 is SYDVKM. V lost 7 bases and J 7 bases, leaving 14 bases between the germline ends. In nucleotides, the CDR3 is TGTGCCAGCACGAAGCGAAGTAGAAATGAGCAGTTCTTC. Amino acid sequence: CASTKRSRNEQFF.